This T cell receptor (beta chain) was identified in a study of shared clonotypes between healthy human individuals (TCRdb year 2020). For the wider study: Two women and three men aged 18 to 49 years were included in the cohort. Blood TCR repertoires of several healthy adults were deeply sequenced to estimate repertoire size and the extent of clonotype sharing between individuals. For each donor, CD4 naive and CD4 memory were each given three plates, CD8 naive was given two plates, and CD8 memory was given one plate. Between about 0.94 and 8.9 billion PBMCs per donor were obtained by leukapheresis. To increase sequencing depth and limit assay-specific biases, different laboratories used diverse techniques to prepare libraries and sequence TCR repertoires.

Healthy HIV-negative adults with no recently reported acute infections or vaccinations were included as donors. Every donor was a Caucasian adult living in Nashville, Tennessee, USA. CD4+ T cells were enriched through magnetic negative selection, after which naive cells were positively selected on CD45RA and the remaining negative fraction served as the memory subset. Blood was obtained by leukapheresis, after which PBMCs were separated by Ficoll-Histopaque density gradient centrifugation and cryopreserved in liquid nitrogen vapor phase. Analytical flow cytometry was used to check the purity and quantity of each magnetically sorted T cell population. Genomic DNA was isolated from each sorted fraction and quantified by UV absorbance on a Nanodrop 2000c. Study-wide findings and limitations: Clonotypes shared by all four sorted-subset donors showed higher generation probabilities than non-shared clonotypes. When a handful of donors were compared, the shared fraction of clonotypes was about 5% for naive CD4, 3% to 4% for naive CD8, about 2.4% for memory CD4, and roughly 0.4% for memory CD8. Pairwise subsampling led to the expectation that sequencing depth would affect the degree of clonotype sharing among donors. Larger estimated clonotype richness was generally found for naive subsets than for memory subsets. Because the study included only a small number of donors, the genetic and exposure-history diversity represented was limited. Sampling was limited to blood, and TCR repertoires in tissue likely differ from TCR repertoires in blood. Rarefaction of sorted-subset datasets indicated incomplete sequencing despite the large sequencing depth.

TCR CDR3 regions were amplified from genomic DNA by multiplex PCR using the deep immunoSEQ assay. Extracted genomic DNA from each cell subset was distributed evenly across all wells of several immunoSEQ 96-well plates, and each plate was treated as a replicate. For sorted subsets, about 200 ng genomic DNA, equal to tens of thousands of T cell genomes, was loaded into each replicate PCR. Purified libraries were measured with a Qubit 3.0 fluorometer, size-checked on a Bioanalyzer 2100, and measured again with the KAPA Library Quantification kit. A separate single-read 150-cycle Illumina NextSeq 550 flow cell was used to sequence each immunoSEQ 96-well plate. In the source study's methods: Because only junctional sequences without quality scores were contained in the immunoSEQ output, filtering matching that applied to full-length reads could not be performed. To assign V/J genes and CDR3, sequences were annotated using PyIR, a Python wrapper for IgBLAST v1.9, with IMGT germline references. Reads with weak V/J assignments (E-value above 1e-6), missing CDR3, stop codons, out-of-frame junctions, or ambiguous translated residues were removed. V3J clonotypes were defined by identical inferred V gene, J gene, and CDR3 amino acid sequence. Percentage overlap between repertoires was computed as shared unique clonotypes divided by the size of the smaller repertoire. Repertoire richness was assessed with RTK rarefaction, the Chao1 estimator, and Recon v2.1 estimates of unobserved clonotypes. Generation probabilities were computed with OLGA for all TCRbeta clonotypes obtained by the gDNA method from four donors. The table was pulled from immuneACCESS by TCRdb, which kept in-frame rearrangements only. Such tables lose some clones; where checked, under half of the loss comes from unresolved V genes, and the rest has no known cause. V and J calls and clone size are given by that table; D and trimming were obtained from the DNA. This sample lists some 1 million clones; around 76% were detected once. Clones ranked in the top ten supply 1.4% of the sample.

In regard to this clone: Its binding antigen is unknown. No much larger clonotype is one base removed from it; base qualities were not supplied.

Cut back by 2 bases and 4 bases, the V and J ends lie 8 bases apart. CDR1 and CDR2, per the germline V gene, are LGHNT and FRNRAP. The CDR3 contains 13 residues, cysteine and phenylalanine counted. Only CDR3 DNA remains: 39 bases, in frame from the first base. This TCR derives from a man younger than 35 in good health. The rearranged chain carries TRBV12-5 and TRBJ1-2; no confident D gene assignment can be made. The specimen was memory CD4+ T cells sorted from blood. Reading the label with the study, this specimen's cell subset or site is: CD45RA-negative fraction. The nucleotide sequence is given as TGTGCTAGTGGTTTGCTTGAAAGCTATGGCTACACCTTC. This codes for CASGLLESYGYTF.